The TCR beta chain under discussion was sequenced for a study of human T cells and chemical hapten exposure. As for the study in general: TCR yields per sample varied, mainly owing to small pooled library volume differences.

The time point was: healthy volunteer bleed at 2 weeks. Unfractionated whole blood yielded total RNA. The CDR3 runs 10 residues. Germline V gives CDR1 MNHEY, CDR2 SMNVEV (reference sequence). V shed 3 bases and J shed 7 bases, with 4 bases lying between them. The study's library attached unique molecular identifiers to single cDNA molecules. Per the original data handling: TCRs per sample had a median of approximately 100,000 and ranged from roughly 20,000 to 690,600. A single record per CDR3 protein comes from TCRdb applying MiXCR to the RACE reads. For this entry, the V and J calls and clone size follow TCRdb and not the study's own pipeline. The data show around 130,000 distinct CDR3 sequences, about 8.2% seen once.

V usage is TRBV27 and J usage is TRBJ2-7; the D is unclear. Material: whole blood. This sequence originates from a male donor in good health. Some clones in this sample may be carry-over from other donors' samples. This CDR3 is CASSLEEQYF. CDR3 DNA: TGTGCCAGCAGTTTGGAAGAGCAGTACTTC.